The source of this T cell receptor beta chain is a study of T cell responses to AZD1222 COVID-19 vaccine. With V trimmed by 0 bases and J by 3 bases, 4 bases remained unmatched. This CDR3 has 15 amino acids. Germline-derived CDR1 and CDR2 are SGHNT and YYREEE (reference sequence). Generated by immunoSEQ multiplex PCR, the TCRdb table keeps only in-frame clones and is missing some. The table includes roughly 100,000 clones, 90% detected once. Sequencing used peripheral blood, obtained on day 0 of AZD1222 vaccination. The receptor was derived from an adult in good health. The gene calls are TRBV5-4 and TRBJ1-1, with TRBD1 identical over 8 bases. DNA of the CDR3: TGTGCCAGCAGCTTGGCTTTGACAGGGGACACTGAAGCTTTCTTT. Protein product: CASSLALTGDTEAFF.